The 10 T cell receptor beta chains in this list originate from one sample, sequenced in a study of T-cell memory formation after mild COVID-19. TCRdb re-called the 5' RACE reads with MiXCR, one entry per CDR3 protein. The sample consists of under 450,000 distinct CDR3 sequences, under 25% of them appearing once. Specimen: PBMCs or a T cell subset sorted from them (not recorded which). These receptors all stem from an adult woman who had mild COVID-19 (a few samples of this study predate the infection). Cell type and time point are not known.

This clonotype was observed a handful of times. The V gene is TRBV4-3, the J gene TRBJ2-7; 9 bases agree with TRBD1. J was trimmed by 6 bases and V by 1 base; bases with no gene match: 10. This CDR3 has 16 amino acids. The germline V gene has CDR1 LGHNA and CDR2 YSLEER. CDR3 region: CASSQGLRDRVGEQYF. Written as DNA, the CDR3 is TGCGCCAGCAGCCAAGGCCTCCGGGACAGGGTCGGCGAGCAGTACTTC.

The chain employs TRBV20-1 and TRBJ2-1; possibly TRBD1 or TRBD2 for D (5 bases each). The CDR3 extends over 17 amino acids. The V gene's germline CDR1 is DFQATT and CDR2 SNEGSKA (reference sequence). Trimming shortened V by 3 bases and J by 4 bases, and 22 bases separated the two germline ends. The CDR3 bases are TGCAGTGCTAGCCTCCTACCGGGCGAGGGGCTTTACAATGAGCAGTTCTTC. Protein sequence: CSASLLPGEGLYNEQFF.

This clonotype has just a few counts. This rearrangement joins TRBV4-2 to TRBJ1-1; tentative D call: TRBD1 (5 bases). CDR1 is LGHNA and CDR2 is YNFKEQ in the germline V gene. The V and J ends lost 4 bases and 8 bases respectively, with 20 bases between them. The CDR3 is 15 residues long. CDR3: CASSLPGTRIREAFF. The CDR3 DNA reads TGTGCCAGCAGCCTTCCCGGGACCCGGATCAGAGAAGCTTTCTTT.

This chain uses TRBV20-1 with TRBJ2-7; D assignment may be TRBD1 or TRBD2 (6 bases each). CDR3 length: 14 amino acids. V was pared by 0 bases and J by 0 bases, with 9 bases between. Germline-derived CDR1 and CDR2 are DFQATT and SNEGSKA (reference sequence). DNA for the CDR3: TGCAGTGCTAGAGACGGGGGCCTCTCCTACGAGCAGTACTTC. It translates to CSARDGGLSYEQYF.

The rearrangement joins TRBV20-1 to TRBJ1-2; no clear D. Between the trimmed V and J ends, which lost 0 bases and 5 bases, there was a span of 10 bases. Germline V lookup: CDR1 DFQATT, CDR2 SNEGSKA (reference sequence). The CDR3 is made up of 13 amino acids. The CDR3 coding sequence is TGCAGTGCTAGAGAGTCGGGAGCGTATGGCTACACCTTC. Protein sequence: CSARESGAYGYTF.

J is TRBJ1-2 and V is TRBV19; D might be TRBD1 (5 bases). The length of the CDR3 is 13 residues. V lost 5 bases and J 4 bases, leaving 11 bases between the germline ends. Germline CDR1 LNHDA, CDR2 SQIVND (reference sequence). The CDR3 reads CASSVDIPYGYTF. The DNA for the CDR3 is TGTGCCAGTAGTGTGGACATTCCCTATGGCTACACCTTC.

A few counts support this clonotype. The chain carries TRBV12-3 or TRBV12-4 and TRBJ1-1; no firm D call. V was trimmed by 6 bases and J by 1 base, leaving 18 bases between them. CDR3 length: 16 residues. The CDR3 spells CASSPNPGNKNTEAFF. CDR3 nucleotide sequence: TGTGCCAGCAGCCCCAACCCGGGGAATAAGAACACTGAAGCTTTCTTT.

This clonotype was seen repeatedly, ten times or more. The rearrangement joins TRBV12-3 or TRBV12-4 to TRBJ2-1; a possible D gene is TRBD1 (5 bases). The CDR3 spans 13 residues. Trimming removed 5 bases from V and 9 bases from J, with 14 bases in between. CDR3 in DNA: TGTGCCAGCAGTCAGGGAAAGGTAGCTGAGCAGTTCTTC. This codes for CASSQGKVAEQFF.

V and J are TRBV30 and TRBJ1-5; D not resolved. The CDR3 totals 13 residues. The V gene lost 1 base and the J gene lost 1 base, with 5 bases spanning the gap. Germline V gene sequence: CDR1 GTSNPN, CDR2 SVGIG (reference sequence). The CDR3 nucleotides read TGTGCCTGGAGTGGGCGGAGCAATCAGCCCCAGCATTTT. This codes for CAWSGRSNQPQHF. Variable domain in full (rest from reference TRBV30 and TRBJ1-5): SQTIHQWPATLVQPVGSPLSLECTVEGTSNPNLYWYRQAAGRGLQLLFYSVGIGQISSEVPQNLSASRPQDRQFILSSKKLLLSDSGFYLCAWSGRSNQPQHFGDGTRLSIL.

CDR3 residues: CATRGAGVHNEQFF. In DNA, the CDR3 is TGTGCCACCAGGGGAGCGGGAGTACACAATGAGCAGTTCTTC. V usage is TRBV24-1 and J usage is TRBJ2-1, with 8 bases matching TRBD2. The germline V gene has CDR1 KGHDR and CDR2 SFDVKD. The CDR3 runs 14 residues. V shed 7 bases and J 5 bases; nucleotides not matched to a gene: 6.